Listed here are 24 T cell receptor beta chains from one sample, sequenced in a study of blood T cell repertoires in COVID-19. Sequenced by immunoSEQ multiplex PCR; TCRdb stores in-frame clones only, minus some. The table shows approximately 70,000 clones, with roughly nine tenths occurring only once. The material sequenced was peripheral blood. All receptors derive from a human donor in a cohort sampled during active COVID-19.

The J gene is TRBJ2-2, the V gene TRBV19, with 7 bases that match TRBD2. Germline CDR1 is LNHDA and CDR2 is SQIVND (reference sequence). V lost 3 bases, J lost 2 bases, and 9 bases stayed unmatched. The CDR3 has 17 residues. CDR3 DNA sequence: TGTGCCAGTAGTATCGGAGCGGGGCGACAAAACACCGGGGAGCTGTTTTTT. Its translation is CASSIGAGRQNTGELFF.

This clone has a handful of counts. V usage is TRBV10-2 and J usage is TRBJ1-5; D might be TRBD1 (5 bases). Trimming removed 10 bases from V and 4 bases from J, with 11 bases in between. Germline assignment: CDR1 WSHSY and CDR2 SAAADI. This CDR3 spans 12 amino acids. The CDR3 region has the DNA TGCGCCACAAGACAGAGTAATCAGCCCCAGCATTTT. The encoded protein is CATRQSNQPQHF.

This chain uses TRBV2 with TRBJ2-3; the D gene is possibly TRBD2 (6 bases). Germline CDR1 and CDR2: SNHLY and FYNNEI. CDR3 length: 15 residues. V shed 7 bases and J shed 0 bases, with 14 bases lying between them. DNA for the CDR3: TGTGCCAGCAACAACCTGGGGGGAAGCACAGATACGCAGTATTTT. It translates to CASNNLGGSTDTQYF.

V and J are TRBV4-1 and TRBJ2-1; D may be TRBD1 (7 bases). Per germline, CDR1 MGHRA and CDR2 YSYEKL. This CDR3 region has 16 residues. The germline V and J ends were trimmed by 1 base and 7 bases, with 17 bases remaining between them. CDR3 DNA sequence: TGCGCCAGCAGCCAAGGACAGGGAGGAAGAATAAATGAGCAGTTCTTC. Its translation is CASSQGQGGRINEQFF.

DNA for the CDR3: TGTGCCAGCAGAAAAGACAGACACACAGATACGCAGTATTTT. Protein: CASRKDRHTDTQYF. The chain links TRBV7-2 to TRBJ2-3, with D tentatively TRBD1 (5 bases). Trimming removed 6 bases from V and 2 bases from J, with 12 bases in between. This CDR3 spans 14 amino acids. The germline V gene encodes CDR1 SGHTA and CDR2 FQGNSA.

This chain joins TRBV28 and TRBJ2-1; 10 nucleotides match TRBD1. CDR1 is MDHEN, CDR2 SYDVKM, per germline. The CDR3 is 13 residues long. V lost 6 bases to trimming and J lost 8 bases; unmatched junction nucleotides: 4. CDR3 DNA sequence: TGTGCCAGCAGCCGACAGGGGGCGCATGAGCAGTTCTTC. Its translation is CASSRQGAHEQFF. Together with reference TRBV28 and TRBJ2-1, the CDR3 gives the full variable domain: DVKVTQSSRYLVKRTGEKVFLECVQDMDHENMFWYRQDPGLGLRLIYFSYDVKMKEKGDIPEGYSVSREKKERFSLILESASTNQTSMYLCASSRQGAHEQFFGPGTRLTVL.

This chain connects TRBV5-5 to TRBJ1-3; D might be TRBD1 (6 bases). In germline, CDR1 is SGHKS, CDR2 YYEKEE (reference sequence). The CDR3 runs 15 residues. V was pared by 4 bases and J by 4 bases, with 15 bases between. CDR3 amino acids: CASSRAAGDGNTIYF. The DNA of the CDR3 is TGTGCCAGCAGCCGCGCGGCAGGGGACGGAAACACCATATATTTT.

This clone is a singleton in its sample. This chain links TRBV4-3 with TRBJ2-7, with a possible D match to TRBD1 (7 bases). Germline V lookup: CDR1 LGHNA, CDR2 YSLEER. This CDR3 comprises 13 residues. The ends were cut back, 4 bases at V and 7 bases at J, with 14 bases in the middle. The CDR3 spells CASSLTRGEEQYF. CDR3 coding DNA: TGCGCCAGCAGCCTAACCAGGGGGGAGGAGCAGTACTTC.

This chain joins TRBV28 and TRBJ2-1, with D hard to call. The CDR3 sequence is 16 residues long. Germline V gene lookup returns CDR1 MDHEN and CDR2 SYDVKM. V was trimmed by 3 bases and J by 5 bases, leaving 17 bases between them. CDR3 region: CASSLRLRLEDNEQFF. The CDR3 nucleotides read TGTGCCAGCAGTTTGAGGTTGAGGCTAGAGGACAATGAGCAGTTCTTC.

The genes are TRBV7-3 and TRBJ2-2; D is possibly TRBD1 (5 bases). The V and J ends lost 1 base and 4 bases respectively, with 16 bases between them. The CDR3 runs to 17 residues. Germline CDR1 and CDR2: SGHTA and FQGTGA. The CDR3 reads CASSLRVVPQGTGELFF. CDR3 sequence (DNA): TGTGCCAGCAGCTTAAGGGTTGTGCCTCAGGGCACCGGGGAGCTGTTTTTT. Full variable domain (remainder filled in from reference TRBV7-3 and TRBJ2-2): GAGVSQTPSNKVTEKGKYVELRCDPISGHTALYWYRQSLGQGPEFLIYFQGTGAADDSGLPNDRFFAVRPEGSVSTLKIQRTERGDSAVYLCASSLRVVPQGTGELFFGEGSRLTVL.

The rearrangement joins TRBV4-3 to TRBJ2-1; a weak D match, TRBD2 (6 bases). The V and J ends lost 6 bases and 0 bases respectively, with 6 bases between them. This CDR3 has 13 residues. CDR1 is LGHNA, CDR2 YSLEER, per germline. CDR3 amino acids: CASRGGSYNEQFF. CDR3 nucleotide sequence: TGCGCCAGCAGGGGGGGCTCCTACAATGAGCAGTTCTTC.

This rearrangement joins TRBV11-2 to TRBJ2-2, with TRBD2 matching over 7 bases. Germline CDR1 is SGHAT and CDR2 is FQNNGV. The CDR3 totals 16 residues. V shed 5 bases and J 6 bases; nucleotides not matched to a gene: 12. Here the CDR3 DNA reads TGTGCCAGCAGCCCTTATAGGGCGGGAGCTTCCGGGGAGCTGTTTTTT. Translation: CASSPYRAGASGELFF.

The chain uses TRBV14 and TRBJ2-1; TRBD1 might be the D (6 bases). The CDR3 loop spans 16 amino acids. Germline CDR1 reads SGHDN; CDR2 reads FVKESK. The ends were cut back, 0 bases at V and 3 bases at J, with 12 bases in the middle. The chain's CDR3 is CASSQEGRTDYNEQFF. Here the CDR3 DNA reads TGTGCCAGCAGCCAAGAGGGAAGGACAGACTACAATGAGCAGTTCTTC.

The chain couples TRBV4-1 to TRBJ1-5; TRBD1 matches at 7 bases. Unmatched junction bases numbered 1, after V lost 0 bases and J lost 2 bases. Germline V gene lookup returns CDR1 MGHRA and CDR2 YSYEKL. This CDR3 is built from 15 residues. The CDR3 region has the DNA TGCGCCAGCAGCCAAGATGGACAGGGCAATCAGCCCCAGCATTTT. This sequence encodes CASSQDGQGNQPQHF.

In its sample, this clone was seen once. The chain carries TRBV6-5 and TRBJ2-3; possible D gene TRBD2, 6 bases. The ends were cut back, 5 bases at V and 1 base at J, with 10 bases in the middle. This CDR3 has 14 amino acids. The germline V gene encodes CDR1 MNHEY and CDR2 SVGAGI. This chain's CDR3 is CASSKTRGTDTQYF. Here the CDR3 DNA reads TGTGCCAGCAGTAAGACTAGAGGCACAGATACGCAGTATTTT.

The chain is built from TRBV19 and TRBJ1-5; D remains ambiguous. Germline lookup yields CDR1 LNHDA and CDR2 SQIVND (reference sequence). The CDR3 contains 15 residues. Trimming took 8 bases from V and 3 from J, leaving 17 bases between them. CDR3 nucleotide sequence: TGTGCCAGTCTAGGCTCGAGCAGCCTCAATCAGCCCCAGCATTTT. Amino acid sequence: CASLGSSSLNQPQHF.

The CDR3 DNA reads TGTGCCAGCAGTTACTCCGACAGCTACGAGCAGTACTTC. Translating gives CASSYSDSYEQYF. The genes are TRBV6-2 or TRBV6-3 and TRBJ2-7; D might be TRBD1 (5 bases). The V and J ends lost 0 bases and 3 bases respectively, with 6 bases between them. Germline CDR1 reads MNHEY; CDR2 reads SVGEGT. The CDR3 is 13 residues long.

This clone was detected only a few times. This chain uses TRBV7-3 with TRBJ2-1; TRBD2 matches at 8 bases. The CDR3 is 15 amino acids. Looked up from germline, CDR1 is SGHTA and CDR2 is FQGTGA. With V trimmed by 4 bases and J by 10 bases, 12 bases remained unmatched. The CDR3 protein is CASSSYMGLEAEQFF. The CDR3 DNA is TGTGCCAGCAGCTCGTATATGGGACTAGAGGCGGAGCAGTTCTTC.

The chain couples TRBV2 to TRBJ2-7; perhaps TRBD2 as D (6 bases). CDR1 SNHLY and CDR2 FYNNEI come from the germline V gene. This CDR3 comprises 13 residues. With 1 base removed from V and 2 bases from J, the gap between germline ends came to 6 bases. The CDR3 loop is CASSEGGAYEQYF. The DNA of the CDR3 is TGTGCCAGCAGTGAAGGCGGGGCCTACGAGCAGTACTTC.

In its sample, this clone was seen a few times. J is TRBJ1-4 and V is TRBV6-2 or TRBV6-3; tentative D call: TRBD1 (6 bases). The CDR3 is made up of 14 amino acids. Looked up from germline, CDR1 is MNHEY and CDR2 is SVGEGT. V shed 5 bases and J shed 11 bases, with 18 bases lying between them. This CDR3 reads CASSGRGSLVKLFF. In nucleotides, the CDR3 is TGTGCCAGCAGTGGGAGGGGGTCCTTGGTGAAACTGTTTTTT.

The chain is built from TRBV11-2 and TRBJ2-1; a weak D match, TRBD2 (6 bases). CDR3 length equals 17 residues. V lost 6 bases and J lost 0, with 18 bases in between. Per germline, CDR1 SGHAT and CDR2 FQNNGV. Written as DNA, the CDR3 is TGTGCCAGCAGACCGATGGGGGGTCAGGGCTCCTACAATGAGCAGTTCTTC. Protein product: CASRPMGGQGSYNEQFF.

This clone showed up just a few times. The chain employs TRBV5-3 and TRBJ1-5; 7 positions match TRBD1. TRBV5-3 is an ORF for which the function is uncertain. After removal of 4 bases from V and 3 bases from J, the junction contained 4 bases not matched to a gene. CDR3 size: 14 residues. The CDR3 loop is CARSAGQINQPQHF. CDR3 in DNA: TGTGCCAGAAGCGCGGGACAGATCAATCAGCCCCAGCATTTT.

J is TRBJ2-1 and V is TRBV19, with 8 bases matching TRBD1. CDR3 size: 14 residues. V shed 9 bases and J 0 bases; nucleotides not matched to a gene: 4. In germline, CDR1 is LNHDA, CDR2 SQIVND (reference sequence). The CDR3 region has the DNA TGTGCCAGCAGACAGGGGAGCTCCTACAATGAGCAGTTCTTC. This sequence encodes CASRQGSSYNEQFF.

This clone was counted once. The germline gene is not matched at one end of the junction; a read error may be the cause. The rearrangement uses TRBV19 and TRBJ2-2, with TRBD1 identical over 8 bases. CDR1 is LNHDA, CDR2 SQIVND, per germline (reference sequence). The CDR3 sequence is 14 residues long. CDR3 sequence reads: CANSMTGATGELFF. The CDR3 DNA follows: TGTGCCAATAGTATGACAGGGGCGACCGGGGAGCTGTTTTTT. Filled out from reference TRBV19 and TRBJ2-2, the complete variable domain reads DGGITQSPKYLFRKEGQNVTLSCEQNLNHDAMYWYRQDPGQGLRLIYYSQIVNDFQKGDIAEGYSVSREKKESFPLTVTSAQKNPTAFYLCANSMTGATGELFFGEGSRLTVL.